This T cell receptor (beta chain) stems from a study of shared clonotypes between healthy human individuals. Study at large: Plates per donor: three CD4 naive, three CD4 memory, two CD8 naive, one CD8 memory. Study results and caveats: Clonotypes shared by all four donors outscored non-shared clonotypes in generation probability.

The assay was run at deep level. Sequencing was performed with immunoSEQ multiplex PCR; in TCRdb, only in-frame clones are kept and a portion is missing. The sample holds 2 million to 2.5 million clones, 93% seen once. V lost 0 bases and J 3 bases, leaving 10 bases between the germline ends. Germline loops: CDR1 SGHKS, CDR2 YYEKEE (reference sequence). The CDR3 is made up of 14 amino acids. In the case of this clone: Its specificity is unknown.

Source material: naive CD4+ T cells from PBMCs. Subset: CD45RA+ positively selected. The clonotype originates from a man aged 18 to 35 in good health. Some clones in this sample may be carry-over from other donors' samples. The chain couples TRBV5-5 to TRBJ2-7; D call uncertain. The CDR3 protein is CASSLGPGHYEQYF. The CDR3 coding sequence is TGTGCCAGCAGCTTGGGGCCTGGGCACTACGAGCAGTACTTC.